A selection of T cell receptor beta chains follows, all from one sample in a study of blood T cell repertoires in COVID-19. Generated by immunoSEQ multiplex PCR, the TCRdb table keeps only in-frame clones and is missing some. The sample contains some 99,000 clones, over 65% of which appear only once. The sample consisted of peripheral blood. The source of these receptors is a woman between 55 and 75 years old with acute or convalescent COVID-19. Both conserved end residues are part of each CDR3. Each record gives: V gene, clone size, CDR3 length, J gene, D gene, CDR3 protein, CDR3 DNA. A D gene is named only where the DNA matches it firmly. Only part of the rows carry a size: once, few, many, or a class if the clone is expanded.

v_gene: TRBV11-3
abundance: .
len: 16
j_gene: TRBJ2-2
d_gene: .
CDR3aa: CASSLVGGKGTGELFF
CDR3nt: TGTGCCAGCAGCTTAGTCGGAGGGAAGGGCACCGGGGAGCTGTTTTTT

v_gene: TRBV2
abundance: .
len: 15
j_gene: TRBJ2-7
d_gene: TRBD2
CDR3aa: CASRNPYSGGYEQYF
CDR3nt: TGTGCCAGCAGGAACCCGTATAGCGGGGGCTACGAGCAGTACTTC

v_gene: TRBV5-5
abundance: few
len: 14
j_gene: TRBJ2-7
d_gene: .
CDR3aa: CASSLAAVSYEQYF
CDR3nt: TGTGCCAGCAGCTTGGCTGCAGTCTCCTACGAGCAGTACTTC

v_gene: TRBV6-5
abundance: .
len: 15
j_gene: TRBJ2-7
d_gene: TRBD1
CDR3aa: CASSSWTGGTYEQYF
CDR3nt: TGTGCCAGCAGTTCCTGGACAGGGGGGACCTACGAGCAGTACTTC

v_gene: TRBV28
abundance: few
len: 16
j_gene: TRBJ1-3
d_gene: .
CDR3aa: CASSLFPGRAGNTIYF
CDR3nt: TGTGCCAGCAGTTTATTCCCCGGTCGTGCAGGAAACACCATATATTTT

v_gene: TRBV5-5
abundance: .
len: 19
j_gene: TRBJ2-2
d_gene: TRBD2
CDR3aa: CASSLYLSGRSSNTGELFF
CDR3nt: TGTGCCAGCAGCTTATACCTGAGCGGGAGGTCTTCGAACACCGGGGAGCTGTTTTTT

v_gene: TRBV7-9
abundance: .
len: 15
j_gene: TRBJ2-7
d_gene: TRBD1
CDR3aa: CASSLGTGWPYEQYF
CDR3nt: TGTGCCAGCAGCTTAGGGACAGGTTGGCCCTACGAGCAGTACTTC

v_gene: TRBV15
abundance: .
len: 16
j_gene: TRBJ2-7
d_gene: .
CDR3aa: CATSREAALGSYEQYF
CDR3nt: TGTGCCACCAGCAGAGAAGCGGCACTGGGTTCCTACGAGCAGTACTTC

v_gene: TRBV7-2
abundance: .
len: 15
j_gene: TRBJ2-7
d_gene: TRBD1
CDR3aa: CASSQRQGRSYEQYF
CDR3nt: TGTGCCAGCAGCCAACGACAGGGGAGGTCCTACGAGCAGTACTTC

v_gene: TRBV27
abundance: .
len: 13
j_gene: TRBJ2-7
d_gene: TRBD1
CDR3aa: CASSHGQVGEQYF
CDR3nt: TGTGCCAGCAGCCACGGACAGGTCGGGGAGCAGTACTTC

v_gene: TRBV5-5
abundance: .
len: 15
j_gene: TRBJ1-2
d_gene: .
CDR3aa: CASSLAAAGLNGYTF
CDR3nt: TGTGCCAGCAGCTTGGCCGCGGCCGGCCTAAATGGCTACACCTTC

v_gene: TRBV6-2/TRBV6-3
abundance: once
len: 15
j_gene: TRBJ2-1
d_gene: TRBD2
CDR3aa: CASSAAGGPHNEQFF
CDR3nt: TGTGCCAGCAGTGCAGCGGGAGGGCCGCACAATGAGCAGTTCTTC